The entry below describes one T cell receptor beta chain. What it binds is not known. UMI-tagged TRB cDNA libraries were built via 5' RACE. TCRdb re-analyzed the 5' RACE reads; it lists each CDR3 protein once, without DNA. This sample contains about 70,000 distinct CDR3 sequences. This record comes from a study of CXCR3-negative and CXCR3-positive naive CD8 T cells. Points from the study as a whole: Unlike memory cells, which differed, naive CXCR3-negative and CXCR3-positive cells had similar TRBV-TRBJ usage. CXCR3-expressing naive cells carried TRB CDR3s more hydrophobic than those of CXCR3-negative naive cells. Sequencing showed both naive subsets with comparably high diversity, and memory CD8+ cells much lower.

The germline V gene encodes CDR1 SGHTA and CDR2 FQGTGA. The CDR3 consists of 16 residues. Naive CD8+ T cells were CD45RO-CCR7+CD27+CD95-. This chain connects TRBV7-3 to TRBJ2-1. Sequencing was done on a sample of naive CXCR3+ CD8+ T cells from blood. Specified subset: CD45RO-CCR7+CD27+CD95- naive CD8+ T cells expressing CXCR3 (TNR3+). The source of this sequence is a human donor in good health. Some clones in this sample may be carry-over from other donors' samples. CDR3 residues: CASSLTSGWGYNEQFF.